These 2 T cell receptor beta chains were all obtained from the same sample, sequenced in a study of blood T cell repertoires in COVID-19. Profiling relied on immunoSEQ multiplex PCR, and the TCRdb table lists in-frame clones only, not all of them. Here the sample spans about 170,000 clones, around 90% being singletons. Material for sequencing was peripheral blood. Receptor source: a woman between 45 and 65 years old with acute or convalescent COVID-19.

The chain links TRBV7-2 to TRBJ2-2, with 7 nucleotides matching TRBD1. Germline V gene sequence: CDR1 SGHTA, CDR2 FQGNSA. With V trimmed by 3 bases and J by 0 bases, 4 bases remained unmatched. The CDR3 extends over 16 amino acids. This chain's CDR3 is CASSFWTGSNTGELFF. For the CDR3, the DNA is TGTGCCAGCAGCTTCTGGACAGGATCGAACACCGGGGAGCTGTTTTTT. Variable domain in full (rest from reference TRBV7-2 and TRBJ2-2): GAGVSQSPSNKVTEKGKDVELRCDPISGHTALYWYRQSLGQGLEFLIYFQGNSAPDKSGLPSDRFSAERTGGSVSTLTIQRTQQEDSAVYLCASSFWTGSNTGELFFGEGSRLTVL.

This clone was found once. Here the CDR3 DNA reads TGTGCCAGCAGCCCTCAGGGGACTAGCGGTCCTCGGAATGAGCAGTTCTTC. This encodes CASSPQGTSGPRNEQFF. The chain is built from TRBV3-1 (or the pseudogene TRBV3-2) and TRBJ2-1; TRBD2 matches at 11 bases. The trim removed 4 bases at V and 7 bases at J, leaving 12 bases unmatched. Germline CDR1 LGHDT, CDR2 YNNKEL (reference sequence). The CDR3 is made up of 17 amino acids.